Listed below are T cell receptor beta chains from one sample, sequenced in a study of CD8 T cells in Susac syndrome. From the immunoSEQ multiplex PCR reads, TCRdb called clonotypes with MiXCR, one entry per CDR3 protein. The sample lists 100,000 to 150,000 distinct CDR3 sequences; 75% to 90% were seen once. Material for sequencing was CD8+ T cells from PBMCs. These receptors were obtained from a human donor with multiple sclerosis. Both conserved end residues are trimmed from each CDR3. Fields, in order: V gene, J gene, D gene, CDR3 protein. A D gene is named only where the DNA matches it firmly.

>TRBV19|TRBJ1-5|TRBD1
ASRLRDSLVNQPQH
>TRBV5-1|TRBJ2-1|-
ASSAAVEGDEQF
>TRBV2|TRBJ1-1|-
ASSPQKHPPEAF
>TRBV3-1|TRBJ1-1|-
ASSHPPLNTEAF
>TRBV9|TRBJ1-6|-
ASSGPTGSTRSPLH
>TRBV13|TRBJ2-7|TRBD1
ASYSGGRGEQY
>TRBV19|TRBJ2-1|-
ASSMWEGEQF
>TRBV30|TRBJ1-5|-
AWSSGPRQPQH
>TRBV29-1|TRBJ2-1|-
SVVWAGPFNSYNEQF
>TRBV10-3|TRBJ2-3|TRBD2
AISESWGSGATDTQY
>TRBV4-3|TRBJ2-1|-
ASSQRVGVWEQF
>TRBV12-3/TRBV12-4|TRBJ1-5|-
ASSSGTESVQH
>TRBV27|TRBJ2-7|-
ASSLSSTYEQH
>TRBV6-5|TRBJ2-1|-
ASSPFSGEQF
>TRBV2|TRBJ1-4|TRBD1
ASTPPPPGQRNEKLF
>TRBV5-1|TRBJ1-5|TRBD1
ASSFQGDH